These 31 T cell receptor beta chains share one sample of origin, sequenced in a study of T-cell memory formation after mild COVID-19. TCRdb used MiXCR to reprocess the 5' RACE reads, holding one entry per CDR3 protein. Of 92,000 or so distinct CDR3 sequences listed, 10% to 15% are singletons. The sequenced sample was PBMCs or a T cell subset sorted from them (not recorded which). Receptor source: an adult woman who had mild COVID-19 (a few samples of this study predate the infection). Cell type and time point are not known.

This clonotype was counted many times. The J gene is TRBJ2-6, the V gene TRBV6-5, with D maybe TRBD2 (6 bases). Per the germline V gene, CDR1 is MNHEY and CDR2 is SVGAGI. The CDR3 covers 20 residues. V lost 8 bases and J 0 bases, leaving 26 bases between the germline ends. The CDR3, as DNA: TGTGCCAGCTCCAAAAGAGCCAGGTGGGAGGCGGACTCTGGGGCCAACGTCCTGACTTTC. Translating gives CASSKRARWEADSGANVLTF.

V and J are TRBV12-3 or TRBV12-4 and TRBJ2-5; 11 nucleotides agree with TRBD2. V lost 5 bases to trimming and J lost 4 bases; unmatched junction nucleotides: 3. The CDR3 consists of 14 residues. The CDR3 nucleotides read TGTGCCAGCAGTCTAACTAGCGGGGGAGAGACCCAGTACTTC. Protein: CASSLTSGGETQYF.

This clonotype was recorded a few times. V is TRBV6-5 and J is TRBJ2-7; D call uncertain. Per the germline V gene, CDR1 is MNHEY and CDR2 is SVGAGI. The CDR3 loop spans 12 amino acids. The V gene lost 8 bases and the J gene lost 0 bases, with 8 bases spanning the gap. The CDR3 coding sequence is TGTGCCAGCCTTAGCCACTCCTACGAGCAGTACTTC. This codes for CASLSHSYEQYF.

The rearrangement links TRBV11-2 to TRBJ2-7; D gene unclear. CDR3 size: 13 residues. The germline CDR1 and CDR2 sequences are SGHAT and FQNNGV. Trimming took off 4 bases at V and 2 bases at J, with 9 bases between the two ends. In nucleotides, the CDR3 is TGTGCCAGCAGCTCGATTCCCGCCTACGAGCAGTACTTC. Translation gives CASSSIPAYEQYF.

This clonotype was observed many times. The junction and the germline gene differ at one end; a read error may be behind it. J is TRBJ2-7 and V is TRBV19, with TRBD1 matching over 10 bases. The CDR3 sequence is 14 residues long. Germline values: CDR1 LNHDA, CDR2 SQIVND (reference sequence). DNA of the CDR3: TGCGCCAGCAGCCCCGGGACAGGGGCCTACGAGCAGTACTTC. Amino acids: CASSPGTGAYEQYF.

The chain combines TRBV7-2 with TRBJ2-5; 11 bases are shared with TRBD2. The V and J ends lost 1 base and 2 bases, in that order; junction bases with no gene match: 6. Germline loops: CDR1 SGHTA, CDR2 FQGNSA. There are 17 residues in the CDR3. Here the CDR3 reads CASSLGPGLAEQETQYF. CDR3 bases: TGTGCCAGCAGCTTAGGACCGGGACTAGCGGAACAAGAGACCCAGTACTTC.

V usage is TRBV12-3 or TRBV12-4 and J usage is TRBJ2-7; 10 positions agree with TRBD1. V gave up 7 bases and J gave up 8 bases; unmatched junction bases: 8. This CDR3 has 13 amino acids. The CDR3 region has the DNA TGTGCCAGCAACCCGGGACAGGGGATTAAGCAGTACTTC. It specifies CASNPGQGIKQYF.

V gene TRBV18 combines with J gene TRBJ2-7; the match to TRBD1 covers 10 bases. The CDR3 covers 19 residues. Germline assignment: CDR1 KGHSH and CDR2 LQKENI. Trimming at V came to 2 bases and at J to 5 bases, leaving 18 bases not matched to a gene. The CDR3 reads CASSPFPPGTGVSSDEQYF. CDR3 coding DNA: TGTGCCAGCTCACCATTCCCCCCCGGGACAGGGGTGTCATCCGACGAGCAGTACTTC.

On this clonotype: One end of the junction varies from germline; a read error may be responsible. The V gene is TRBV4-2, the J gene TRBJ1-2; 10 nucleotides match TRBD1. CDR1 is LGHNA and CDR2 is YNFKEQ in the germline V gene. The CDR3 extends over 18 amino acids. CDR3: CASNQEHPGTGVSYGYTF. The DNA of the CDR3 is TGTGCCAGCAACCAAGAGCATCCCGGGACAGGGGTGTCCTATGGCTACACCTTC.

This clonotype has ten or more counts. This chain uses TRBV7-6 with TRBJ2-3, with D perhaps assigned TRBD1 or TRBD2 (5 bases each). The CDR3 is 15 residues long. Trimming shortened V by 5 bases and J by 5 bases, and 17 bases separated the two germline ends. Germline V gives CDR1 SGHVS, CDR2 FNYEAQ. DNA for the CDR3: TGTGCCAGCAGCCAGGGACCCGACGCGAAAGATACGCAGTATTTT. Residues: CASSQGPDAKDTQYF.

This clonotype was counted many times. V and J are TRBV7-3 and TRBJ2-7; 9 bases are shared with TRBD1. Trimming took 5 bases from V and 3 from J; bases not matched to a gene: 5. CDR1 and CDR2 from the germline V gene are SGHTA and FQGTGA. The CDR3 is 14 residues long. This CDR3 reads CASSPGTGIYEQYF. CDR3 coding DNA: TGTGCCAGCAGCCCCGGGACAGGGATCTACGAGCAGTACTTC.

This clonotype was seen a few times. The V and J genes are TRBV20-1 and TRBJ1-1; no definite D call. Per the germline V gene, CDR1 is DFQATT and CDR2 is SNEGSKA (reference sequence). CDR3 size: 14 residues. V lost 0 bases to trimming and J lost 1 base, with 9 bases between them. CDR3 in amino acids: CSAREKGSNTEAFF. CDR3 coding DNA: TGCAGTGCTAGAGAAAAGGGATCGAACACTGAAGCTTTCTTT.

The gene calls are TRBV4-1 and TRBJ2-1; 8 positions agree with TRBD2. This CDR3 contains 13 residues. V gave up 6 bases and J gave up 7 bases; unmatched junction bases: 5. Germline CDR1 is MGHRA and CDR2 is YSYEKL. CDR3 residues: CASRSGGLNEQFF. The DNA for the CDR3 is TGCGCCAGCAGGAGCGGGGGTTTAAATGAGCAGTTCTTC.

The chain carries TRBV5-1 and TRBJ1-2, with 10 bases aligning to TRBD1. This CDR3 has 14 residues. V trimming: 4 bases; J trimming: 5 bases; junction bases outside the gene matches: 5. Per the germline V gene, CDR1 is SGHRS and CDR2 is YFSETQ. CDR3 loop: CASSAGTGEYGYTF. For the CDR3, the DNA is TGCGCCAGCAGCGCTGGGACAGGGGAGTATGGCTACACCTTC. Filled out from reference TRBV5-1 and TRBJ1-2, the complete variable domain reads KAGVTQTPRYLIKTRGQQVTLSCSPISGHRSVSWYQQTPGQGLQFLFEYFSETQRNKGNFPGRFSGRQFSNSRSEMNVSTLELGDSALYLCASSAGTGEYGYTFGSGTRLTVV.

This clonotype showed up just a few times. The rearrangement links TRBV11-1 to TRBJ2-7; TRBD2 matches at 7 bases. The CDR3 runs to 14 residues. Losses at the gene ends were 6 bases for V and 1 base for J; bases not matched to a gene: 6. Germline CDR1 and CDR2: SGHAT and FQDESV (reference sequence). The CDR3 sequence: CASSPGGWSYEQYF. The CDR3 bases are TGTGCCAGCAGTCCGGGGGGATGGTCCTACGAGCAGTACTTC.

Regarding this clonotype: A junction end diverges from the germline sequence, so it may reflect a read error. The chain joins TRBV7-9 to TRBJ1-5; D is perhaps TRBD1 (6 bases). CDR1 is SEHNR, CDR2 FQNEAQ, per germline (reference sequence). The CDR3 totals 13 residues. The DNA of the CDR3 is TGTGCCAGCAGCTGGAGGGGGGATCAGCCCAAGCATTTT. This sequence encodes CASSWRGDQPKHF.

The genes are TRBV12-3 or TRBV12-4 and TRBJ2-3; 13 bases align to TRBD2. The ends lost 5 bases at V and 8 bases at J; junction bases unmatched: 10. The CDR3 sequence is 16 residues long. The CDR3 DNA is TGTGCCAGCAGTCCTCGGACTAGCGGGAGTCCTGCTACGCAGTATTTT. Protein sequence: CASSPRTSGSPATQYF.

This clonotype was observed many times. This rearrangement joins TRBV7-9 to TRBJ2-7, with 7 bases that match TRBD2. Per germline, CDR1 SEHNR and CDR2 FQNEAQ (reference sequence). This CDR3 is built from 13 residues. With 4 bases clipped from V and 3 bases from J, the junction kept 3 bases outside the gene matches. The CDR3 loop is CASSSLAVYEQYF. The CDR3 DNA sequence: TGTGCCAGCAGCTCCCTAGCGGTCTACGAGCAGTACTTC.

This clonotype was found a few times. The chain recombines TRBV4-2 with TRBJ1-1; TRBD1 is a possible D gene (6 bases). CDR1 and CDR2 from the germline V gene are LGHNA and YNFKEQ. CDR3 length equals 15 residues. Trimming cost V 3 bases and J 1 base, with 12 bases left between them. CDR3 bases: TGTGCCAGCAGCCAGATTAGGGGGGGGAACACTGAAGCTTTCTTT. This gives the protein CASSQIRGGNTEAFF.

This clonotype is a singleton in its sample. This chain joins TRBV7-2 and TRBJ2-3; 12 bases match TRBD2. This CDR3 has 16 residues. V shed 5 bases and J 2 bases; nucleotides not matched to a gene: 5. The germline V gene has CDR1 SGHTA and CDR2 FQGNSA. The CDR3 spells CASSPGLAGPTDTQYF. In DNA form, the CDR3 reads TGTGCCAGCAGCCCTGGACTAGCGGGGCCCACAGATACGCAGTATTTT. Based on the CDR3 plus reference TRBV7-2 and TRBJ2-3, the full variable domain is GAGVSQSPSNKVTEKGKDVELRCDPISGHTALYWYRQSLGQGLEFLIYFQGNSAPDKSGLPSDRFSAERTGGSVSTLTIQRTQQEDSAVYLCASSPGLAGPTDTQYFGPGTRLTVL.

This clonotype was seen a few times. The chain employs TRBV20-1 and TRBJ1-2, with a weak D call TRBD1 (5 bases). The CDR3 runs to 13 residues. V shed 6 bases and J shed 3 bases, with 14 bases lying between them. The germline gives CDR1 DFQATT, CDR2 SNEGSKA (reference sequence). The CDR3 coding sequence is TGCAGTGCAAGGGACGGGAAGGACTATGGCTACACCTTC. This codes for CSARDGKDYGYTF.

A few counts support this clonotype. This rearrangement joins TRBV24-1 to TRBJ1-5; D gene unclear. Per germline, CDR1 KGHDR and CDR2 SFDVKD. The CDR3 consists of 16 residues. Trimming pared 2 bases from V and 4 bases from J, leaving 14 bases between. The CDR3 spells CATSDSRTEINQPQHF. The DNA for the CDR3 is TGTGCCACCAGTGATTCACGGACGGAGATTAATCAGCCCCAGCATTTT.

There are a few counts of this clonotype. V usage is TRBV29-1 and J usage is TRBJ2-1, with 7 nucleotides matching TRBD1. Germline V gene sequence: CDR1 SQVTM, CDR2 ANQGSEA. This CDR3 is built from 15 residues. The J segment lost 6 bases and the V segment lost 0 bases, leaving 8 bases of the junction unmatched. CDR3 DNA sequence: TGCAGCGTTGAAGATCGGATAACAGGGGTCAATGAGCAGTTCTTC. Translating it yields CSVEDRITGVNEQFF.

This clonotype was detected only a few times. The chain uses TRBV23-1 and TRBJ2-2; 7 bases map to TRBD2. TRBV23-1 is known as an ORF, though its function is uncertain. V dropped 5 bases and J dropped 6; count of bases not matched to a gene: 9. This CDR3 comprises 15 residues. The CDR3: CASSGGGDVAGELFF. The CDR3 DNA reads TGCGCCAGCAGTGGGGGAGGGGACGTCGCCGGGGAGCTGTTTTTT.

The CDR3 sequence is CSARSRDTGELFF. DNA of the CDR3: TGCAGTGCTAGGTCCCGAGACACCGGGGAGCTGTTTTTT. The V gene is TRBV20-1, the J gene TRBJ2-2; D remains unclear. Germline V gene sequence: CDR1 DFQATT, CDR2 SNEGSKA (reference sequence). The CDR3 sequence is 13 residues long. Trimming cost V 3 bases and J 3 bases, with 8 bases left between them.

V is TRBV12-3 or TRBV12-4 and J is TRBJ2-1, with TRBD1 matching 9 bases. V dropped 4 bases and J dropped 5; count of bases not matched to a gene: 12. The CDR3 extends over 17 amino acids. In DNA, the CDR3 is TGTGCCAGCAGTTCGATTGGACAGGGGCTGATGGACAATGAGCAGTTCTTC. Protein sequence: CASSSIGQGLMDNEQFF.

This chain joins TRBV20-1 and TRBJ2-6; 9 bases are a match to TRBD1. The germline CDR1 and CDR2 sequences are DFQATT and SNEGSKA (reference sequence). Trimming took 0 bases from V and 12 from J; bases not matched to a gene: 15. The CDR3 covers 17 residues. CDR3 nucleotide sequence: TGCAGTGCTAGAGATTCATTTGGGGACAGGGCAGCCGGCGTCCTGACTTTC. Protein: CSARDSFGDRAAGVLTF.

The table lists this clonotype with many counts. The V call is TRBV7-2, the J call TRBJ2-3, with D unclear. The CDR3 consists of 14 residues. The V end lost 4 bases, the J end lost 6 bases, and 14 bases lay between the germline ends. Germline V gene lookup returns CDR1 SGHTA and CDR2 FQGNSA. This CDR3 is CASSSVAFGDTQYF. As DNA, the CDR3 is TGTGCCAGCAGCTCCGTGGCTTTTGGGGATACGCAGTATTTT.

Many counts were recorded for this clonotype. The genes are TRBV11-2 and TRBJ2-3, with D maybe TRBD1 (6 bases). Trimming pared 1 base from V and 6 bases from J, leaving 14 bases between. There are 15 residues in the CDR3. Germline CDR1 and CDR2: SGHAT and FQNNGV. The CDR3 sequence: CASSLVQGPPDTQYF. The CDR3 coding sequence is TGTGCCAGCAGCTTAGTTCAGGGGCCCCCTGATACGCAGTATTTT.

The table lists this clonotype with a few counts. DNA for the CDR3: TGTGCCAGCAGCCGGCCCGGGCCCCAGCCCGACACAGATACGCAGTATTTT. It translates to CASSRPGPQPDTDTQYF. The gene calls are TRBV7-6 and TRBJ2-3, with D hard to call. This CDR3 region has 17 residues. Germline V gives CDR1 SGHVS, CDR2 FNYEAQ. The V end was cut by 5 bases, the J end by 2 bases, with 20 bases between.

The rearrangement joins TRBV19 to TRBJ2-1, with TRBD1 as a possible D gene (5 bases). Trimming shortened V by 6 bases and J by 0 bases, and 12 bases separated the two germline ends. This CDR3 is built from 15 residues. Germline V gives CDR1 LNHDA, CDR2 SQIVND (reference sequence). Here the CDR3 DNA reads TGTGCCAGTAGCGCCGACAGTAGCTCCTACAATGAGCAGTTCTTC. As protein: CASSADSSSYNEQFF.